This T cell receptor (beta chain) was sequenced in a study of blood T cells in healthy people across ages. Study findings and constraints: Relative to aged donors, long-lived donors carried more naive CD4+ cells and displayed higher diversity.

It was with a sample-barcoded 5' primer and a J-beta primer mix that a second PCR of roughly 7 to 12 cycles was run. CDR3-containing paired-end reads numbering at least 2.5 million came from each sample. TCRdb reprocessed the 5' RACE reads via MiXCR and lists one record per CDR3 protein. The sample yields 540,000 or so distinct CDR3 sequences, approximately 25% seen once. As regards this clonotype: Its antigen is not identified.

CDR3 length equals 13 residues. Germline V gives CDR1 MGHRA, CDR2 YSYEKL. V lost 0 bases and J 10 bases, leaving 10 bases between the germline ends. The sequenced sample was blood. The source is a woman in her seventies in good health. This chain uses TRBV4-1 with TRBJ1-5; D unclear. CDR3 bases: TGCGCCAGCAGCCAAGATCTTCGGGTCCCCCAGCATTTT. This encodes CASSQDLRVPQHF.